The 17 T cell receptor beta chains listed next were all sequenced from one sample in a study of yellow fever vaccine responses in identical twins. TCRdb called the RT-PCR reads again in MiXCR, with one record for every CDR3 protein. The table lists about 2,800 distinct CDR3 sequences, 80% of them singletons. The specimen was T cells from blood (PBMCs), unsorted or a sorted subset (not recorded which), collected before or after yellow fever vaccination (not recorded which). The source is a female donor who received the yellow fever vaccine.

This clonotype was detected once. The chain is built from TRBV15 and TRBJ1-3; D remains ambiguous. CDR1 and CDR2 from the germline V gene are LNHNV and YYDKDF (reference sequence). This CDR3 spans 13 amino acids. With 1 base removed from V and 4 bases from J, the gap between germline ends came to 5 bases. The CDR3 DNA follows: TGTGCCACCAGCAGAGGCAGCGGAAACACCATATATTTT. Translated: CATSRGSGNTIYF.

The J gene is TRBJ2-5, the V gene TRBV4-1; D gene ambiguous. Trimming took off 1 base at V and 2 bases at J, with 14 bases between the two ends. Germline V gene sequence: CDR1 MGHRA, CDR2 YSYEKL. This CDR3 has 16 amino acids. The CDR3 reads CASSQAGLGIQETQYF. CDR3 DNA sequence: TGCGCCAGCAGCCAAGCTGGTTTAGGCATACAAGAGACCCAGTACTTC.

The chain uses TRBV13 and TRBJ2-3, with 13 nucleotides matching TRBD2. Germline CDR1 reads PRHDT; CDR2 reads FYEKMQ (reference sequence). The CDR3 has 16 residues. The trim removed 6 bases at V and 6 bases at J, leaving 9 bases unmatched. The CDR3, as DNA: TGTGCCAGCAGGGCCCGGACTAGCGGGAGTCGGGATACGCAGTATTTT. Translating gives CASRARTSGSRDTQYF.

V gene TRBV7-2 combines with J gene TRBJ2-1; D may be TRBD1 (6 bases). V shed 3 bases and J shed 6 bases, with 9 bases lying between them. The CDR3 runs 13 residues. The germline V gene encodes CDR1 SGHTA and CDR2 FQGNSA. In nucleotides, the CDR3 is TGTGCCAGCAGCTTTTCAGGGGTCAATGAGCAGTTCTTC. Protein: CASSFSGVNEQFF.

This rearrangement joins TRBV11-3 to TRBJ2-7; tentative D call: TRBD2 (5 bases). Deletions cut 2 bases from V and 1 base from J, with 6 bases between. The CDR3 is 13 residues long. Germline V gene sequence: CDR1 SGHNT, CDR2 YENEEA. The CDR3 nucleotides read TGTGCCAGCAGCTTACGGGGATCCTACGAGCAGTACTTC. Translation gives CASSLRGSYEQYF.

This clonotype was seen only a few times. The rearrangement links TRBV11-1 to TRBJ1-5, with D possibly TRBD1 on 6 matching bases. Germline V lookup: CDR1 SGHAT, CDR2 FQDESV (reference sequence). This CDR3 has 20 amino acids. Deletions cut 1 base from V and 0 bases from J, with 22 bases between. Here the CDR3 reads CASSLVSTGQPVYSNQPQHF. The CDR3 DNA is TGTGCCAGCAGCTTAGTTAGCACCGGACAGCCGGTTTATAGCAATCAGCCCCAGCATTTT.

The chain recombines TRBV5-1 with TRBJ2-3; tentative D call: TRBD2 (6 bases). V was clipped by 3 bases and J by 5 bases, with 7 bases between them. Germline values: CDR1 SGHRS, CDR2 YFSETQ. This CDR3 region has 12 residues. The chain's CDR3 is CASSYGGDTQYF. As DNA, the CDR3 is TGCGCCAGCAGCTACGGGGGAGATACGCAGTATTTT.

The rearrangement links TRBV30 to TRBJ1-2, with TRBD1 matching over 9 bases. The ends lost 2 bases at V and 4 bases at J; junction bases unmatched: 8. Looked up from germline, CDR1 is GTSNPN and CDR2 is SVGIG (reference sequence). The CDR3 loop spans 15 amino acids. This CDR3 reads CAWSTPGQGIYGYTF. CDR3 sequence (DNA): TGTGCCTGGAGTACCCCGGGACAGGGCATCTATGGCTACACCTTC.

The chain has TRBV4-1 and TRBJ2-2; TRBD2 matches at 11 bases. V shed 4 bases and J 2 bases; nucleotides not matched to a gene: 3. The length of the CDR3 is 16 residues. From germline, CDR1 is MGHRA and CDR2 YSYEKL. This chain's CDR3 is CASSLGTSGNTGELFF. The CDR3 coding sequence is TGCGCCAGCAGCCTCGGGACTAGCGGTAACACCGGGGAGCTGTTTTTT.

This chain connects TRBV23-1 to TRBJ1-2; D might be TRBD1 (6 bases). TRBV23-1 carries the ORF label, with uncertain function. V lost 2 bases and J 0 bases, leaving 22 bases between the germline ends. The CDR3 sequence is 19 residues long. For the CDR3, the DNA is TGCGCCAGCAGTCAAAGAGGAGGTCAGGGGATCTGCACTAACTATGGCTACACCTTC. Protein product: CASSQRGGQGICTNYGYTF.

V and J are TRBV11-1 and TRBJ2-7, with TRBD2 as a possible D gene (5 bases). The germline CDR1 and CDR2 sequences are SGHAT and FQDESV (reference sequence). Deletions cut 2 bases from V and 5 bases from J, with 10 bases between. The CDR3 sequence is 13 residues long. The CDR3 nucleotides read TGTGCCAGCAGCTTAATCTCCGGGGACGAGCAGTACTTC. Encoded protein: CASSLISGDEQYF.

In its sample, this clonotype was seen a few times. The chain employs TRBV11-3 and TRBJ2-1; 7 nucleotides align to TRBD2. The CDR3 has 13 amino acids. The V segment lost 2 bases and the J segment 5 bases; nucleotides outside the gene matches: 0. Germline loops: CDR1 SGHNT, CDR2 YENEEA. The CDR3 nucleotides read TGTGCCAGCAGCTTACTAGCGGACAATGAGCAGTTCTTC. Protein product: CASSLLADNEQFF.

This chain connects TRBV11-2 to TRBJ1-4; TRBD1 matches at 11 bases. Per germline, CDR1 SGHAT and CDR2 FQNNGV. V was clipped by 3 bases and J by 6 bases; unmatched bases: 3. The CDR3 sequence is 15 residues long. In DNA, the CDR3 is TGTGCCAGCAGCTTCCGGACAGGGGGCGATGAAAAACTGTTTTTT. It specifies CASSFRTGGDEKLFF.

The chain recombines TRBV6-5 with TRBJ2-5, with 13 positions matching TRBD2. From germline, CDR1 is MNHEY and CDR2 SVGAGI. V dropped 4 bases and J dropped 7; count of bases not matched to a gene: 6. CDR3 length: 15 residues. CDR3 region: CASSLGLAGDRTQYF. In DNA form, the CDR3 reads TGTGCCAGCAGTTTAGGACTAGCGGGAGATCGGACCCAGTACTTC.

The rearrangement uses TRBV14 and TRBJ2-1; 7 nucleotides line up with TRBD2. The CDR3 runs 17 residues. Trimming cost V 3 bases and J 3 bases; bases outside gene matches: 11. Germline V gives CDR1 SGHDN, CDR2 FVKESK. CDR3 protein: CASSQGRLARNYNEQFF. CDR3 in DNA: TGTGCCAGCAGCCAGGGGAGACTAGCTCGGAACTACAATGAGCAGTTCTTC. Full variable domain (missing parts from reference TRBV14 and TRBJ2-1): EAGVTQFPSHSVIEKGQTVTLRCDPISGHDNLYWYRRVMGKEIKFLLHFVKESKQDESGMPNNRFLAERTGGTYSTLKVQPAELEDSGVYFCASSQGRLARNYNEQFFGPGTRLTVL.

This clonotype was seen once. The chain carries TRBV5-2 and TRBJ1-1. TRBV5-2 is classified as a pseudogene. This CDR3 has 13 amino acids. The CDR3 loop is CASSLTKNTEAFF. CDR3 DNA: TGTGCCAGCAGCTTGACAAAGAACACTGAAGCTTTCTTT.

On this clonotype itself: One end of the junction is discordant with germline, which a read error may explain. This chain joins TRBV7-3 and TRBJ2-1, with a weak D call TRBD2 (6 bases). Germline lookup yields CDR1 SGHTA and CDR2 FQGTGA. The CDR3 extends over 12 amino acids. CDR3 region: CASSLWGDEQFF. For the CDR3, the DNA is TGTGCCAGCAGCTTATGGGGGGATGAGCAGTTTTTC.